This TCR beta chain was sequenced for a study of T cells expressing NK-cell markers. Study context: Sorted CD3+CD56+NKG2C+, CD3+CD56+NKG2C- and CD3+CD56-NKG2C+ T cells provided the TCR beta repertoires. There were seven HCMV-seropositive donors and one seronegative donor among the eight sequenced. Overall study results and limits: Where a handful of donors were concerned, these clonotypes also led the CD3+CD56-NKG2C+ fraction. Each of over 5 donors carried dominant NKG2C+ clonotypes accounting for about 1.0-7.0% of CD8+ T cells.

TCRdb re-called the 5' RACE reads and shows each CDR3 protein once, DNA omitted. The sample totals some 450,000 distinct CDR3 sequences. The CDR3 extends over 15 amino acids. Germline lookup yields CDR1 SGHRS and CDR2 YFSETQ. About this clonotype itself: Its antigen is still unknown.

Source material: blood T cells: a sorted CD56 or NKG2C T cell subset, CD4+ or CD8+ T cells, or bulk PBMC T cells (not recorded which). This receptor was taken from a woman aged 18 to 75 in good health. J is TRBJ2-5 and V is TRBV5-1; the D call from TCRdb, TRBD1, cannot be confirmed without DNA. CDR3 in amino acids: CASSPLRDPGETQYF.